Sequencing of this T cell receptor beta chain was carried out in a study of blood T cell repertoires in COVID-19. Per the study methods: Estimation of nucleated cell counts relied on the amplification of reference gene primers. TCRdb's table, derived via immunoSEQ multiplex PCR, lists solely in-frame clones and lacks some. The DNA gave D and trimming, while V, J and clone size come from that table. The sample comprises roughly 150,000 clones, 76% of which are singletons, and roughly 3.6% rests with the top ten. Germline lookup yields CDR1 MNHEY and CDR2 SMNVEV (reference sequence). Trimming cost V 6 bases and J 5 bases; bases outside gene matches: 12. The CDR3 is 15 amino acids.

The chain is built from TRBV27 and TRBJ1-2; 7 nucleotides match TRBD1. This receptor was taken from an elderly woman with acute or convalescent COVID-19. Sequencing was done on a sample of peripheral blood. The CDR3 DNA is TGTGCCAGCAGCGGAACCCGACAGGGATCGTATGGCTACACCTTC. Translation: CASSGTRQGSYGYTF.